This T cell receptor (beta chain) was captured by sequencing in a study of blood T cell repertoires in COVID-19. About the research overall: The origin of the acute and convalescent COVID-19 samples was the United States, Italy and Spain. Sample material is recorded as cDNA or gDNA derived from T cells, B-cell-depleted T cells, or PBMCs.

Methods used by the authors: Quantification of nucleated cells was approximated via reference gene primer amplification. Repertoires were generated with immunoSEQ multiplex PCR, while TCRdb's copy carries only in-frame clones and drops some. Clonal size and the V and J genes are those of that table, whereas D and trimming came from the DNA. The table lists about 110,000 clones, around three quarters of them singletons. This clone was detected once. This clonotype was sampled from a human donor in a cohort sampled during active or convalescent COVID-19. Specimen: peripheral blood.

The CDR3 is CASSEGTSGSRTQYF. CDR3 nucleotide sequence: TGTGCCAGCAGTGAAGGGACTAGCGGGAGCCGTACGCAGTATTTT. V and J are TRBV6-4 and TRBJ2-3; TRBD2 agrees at 14 bases. There are 15 residues in the CDR3. Germline V gene lookup returns CDR1 MRHNA and CDR2 SNTAGT. V gave up 3 bases and J gave up 8 bases; unmatched junction bases: 4.